These T cell receptor beta chains were read from a single sample in a study of OX40 agonist ivuxolimab in advanced cancers. Only in-frame clones appear in the TCRdb table, and some are missing; sequencing was by immunoSEQ multiplex PCR. The sample includes over 95,000 clones, over 75% of them seen just once. Material: CD4+ or CD8+ T cells sorted from blood, obtained in a trial of the OX40 agonist ivuxolimab. The receptors stem from an adult with an advanced solid tumor such as melanoma, head and neck, liver or kidney cancer. The CDR3 runs from the conserved cysteine through the conserved F or W. The D gene is left open where the match is weak. A row's size may be missing; if present it is once, few, many or a size class.

abundance: once; j_gene: TRBJ1-5; v_gene: TRBV6-5; d_gene: TRBD1; CDR3aa: CASSAGRGLSQPQHF; CDR3nt: TGTGCCAGCAGTGCCGGGAGGGGGCTGAGTCAGCCCCAGCATTTT
abundance: .; j_gene: TRBJ1-2; v_gene: TRBV29-1; d_gene: .; CDR3aa: CSVEERDGYGYTF; CDR3nt: TGCAGCGTTGAAGAACGGGACGGCTATGGCTACACCTTC
abundance: .; j_gene: TRBJ1-3; v_gene: TRBV5-1; d_gene: TRBD1; CDR3aa: CASSKGQGTPSGNTIYF; CDR3nt: TGCGCCAGCAGCAAGGGACAGGGTACACCCTCTGGAAACACCATATATTTT
abundance: .; j_gene: TRBJ2-1; v_gene: TRBV7-2; d_gene: TRBD2; CDR3aa: CASSLVGGRAPNEQFF; CDR3nt: TGTGCCAGCAGCTTAGTCGGCGGGAGGGCCCCCAATGAGCAGTTCTTC
abundance: .; j_gene: TRBJ2-5; v_gene: TRBV30; d_gene: .; CDR3aa: CAWSVGGSRETQYF; CDR3nt: TGTGCCTGGAGTGTTGGGGGGAGTCGGGAGACCCAGTACTTC
abundance: .; j_gene: TRBJ1-1; v_gene: TRBV2; d_gene: .; CDR3aa: CASSADPRYTEAFF; CDR3nt: TGTGCCAGCAGTGCGGACCCCAGGTACACTGAAGCTTTCTTT
abundance: once; j_gene: TRBJ1-3; v_gene: TRBV15; d_gene: .; CDR3aa: CATSPAKGIGNTIYF; CDR3nt: TGTGCCACCAGTCCCGCCAAAGGGATTGGAAACACCATATATTTT
abundance: .; j_gene: TRBJ2-7; v_gene: TRBV21-1; d_gene: .; CDR3aa: CASSKARAYSYEQYF; CDR3nt: TGTGCCAGCAGCAAAGCCCGGGCTTACTCCTACGAGCAGTACTTC
abundance: .; j_gene: TRBJ2-4; v_gene: TRBV28; d_gene: .; CDR3aa: CASSFGTLGNIQYF; CDR3nt: TGTGCCAGCAGTTTTGGGACCCTGGGGAACATTCAGTACTTC
abundance: .; j_gene: TRBJ2-3; v_gene: TRBV28; d_gene: .; CDR3aa: CASSRDEGGLGFTDTQYF; CDR3nt: TGTGCCAGCAGTCGGGACGAGGGGGGGCTCGGCTTTACAGATACGCAGTATTTT
abundance: .; j_gene: TRBJ2-1; v_gene: TRBV5-1; d_gene: TRBD2; CDR3aa: CASSPRVAGGEQFF; CDR3nt: TGCGCCAGCAGCCCCCGGGTAGCGGGAGGGGAGCAGTTCTTC
abundance: .; j_gene: TRBJ2-7; v_gene: TRBV7-2; d_gene: .; CDR3aa: CASSLAGFAYEQYF; CDR3nt: TGTGCCAGCAGCTTGGCGGGATTTGCCTACGAGCAGTACTTC
abundance: .; j_gene: TRBJ2-1; v_gene: TRBV7-2; d_gene: TRBD2; CDR3aa: CASSWASGRVNEQFF; CDR3nt: TGTGCCAGCAGCTGGGCTAGCGGGAGGGTGAATGAGCAGTTCTTC
abundance: .; j_gene: TRBJ2-1; v_gene: TRBV7-3; d_gene: .; CDR3aa: CASSLLGGANNEQFF; CDR3nt: TGTGCCAGCAGCTTATTAGGGGGTGCGAACAATGAGCAGTTCTTC
abundance: .; j_gene: TRBJ1-2; v_gene: TRBV5-1; d_gene: .; CDR3aa: CASSIQAGYGYTF; CDR3nt: TGCGCCAGCAGCATCCAGGCAGGGTATGGCTACACCTTC
abundance: .; j_gene: TRBJ2-1; v_gene: TRBV20-1; d_gene: .; CDR3aa: CSARLGEQFF; CDR3nt: TGCAGTGCTAGACTGGGTGAGCAGTTCTTC
abundance: .; j_gene: TRBJ2-5; v_gene: TRBV30; d_gene: .; CDR3aa: CAWSVGPGTKTQYF; CDR3nt: TGTGCCTGGAGTGTAGGGCCAGGGACAAAGACCCAGTACTTC
abundance: .; j_gene: TRBJ2-3; v_gene: TRBV5-6; d_gene: TRBD1; CDR3aa: CASSEWTGGHTDTQYF; CDR3nt: TGTGCCAGCAGCGAATGGACAGGGGGCCACACAGATACGCAGTATTTT
abundance: .; j_gene: TRBJ2-2; v_gene: TRBV2; d_gene: TRBD2; CDR3aa: CASPEEPGGAGELFF; CDR3nt: TGTGCCAGCCCGGAGGAGCCGGGAGGCGCCGGGGAGCTGTTTTTT
abundance: .; j_gene: TRBJ2-7; v_gene: TRBV21-1; d_gene: .; CDR3aa: CASNQKEGTSGRGFSYEQYF; CDR3nt: TGTGCCAGCAACCAAAAGGAGGGGACTAGCGGGAGAGGGTTCTCCTACGAGCAGTACTTC
abundance: .; j_gene: TRBJ2-5; v_gene: TRBV18; d_gene: .; CDR3aa: CASSPPNSQETQYF; CDR3nt: TGTGCCAGCTCACCACCAAACAGCCAAGAGACCCAGTACTTC
abundance: .; j_gene: TRBJ2-5; v_gene: TRBV10-3; d_gene: TRBD1; CDR3aa: CAIKPDRGQETQYF; CDR3nt: TGTGCCATCAAACCGGACAGGGGCCAAGAGACCCAGTACTTC
abundance: .; j_gene: TRBJ1-1; v_gene: TRBV18; d_gene: TRBD1; CDR3aa: CASSGQGNTEALF; CDR3nt: TGTGCCAGCTCGGGACAGGGGAACACTGAAGCTCTCTTT
abundance: .; j_gene: TRBJ2-2; v_gene: TRBV10-3; d_gene: .; CDR3aa: CAISESIGLNTGELFF; CDR3nt: TGTGCCATCAGTGAGTCGATCGGACTCAACACCGGGGAGCTGTTTTTT
abundance: .; j_gene: TRBJ2-1; v_gene: TRBV6-5; d_gene: .; CDR3aa: CASSGDPGQFF; CDR3nt: TGTGCCAGCAGTGGAGACCCCGGGCAGTTCTTC
abundance: .; j_gene: TRBJ2-7; v_gene: TRBV7-2; d_gene: TRBD1; CDR3aa: CASSLERDSFYEQYF; CDR3nt: TGTGCCAGCAGCTTAGAGAGGGACAGCTTCTACGAGCAGTACTTC
abundance: .; j_gene: TRBJ2-3; v_gene: TRBV29-1; d_gene: .; CDR3aa: CSGRGSATDTQYF; CDR3nt: TGCAGCGGGAGGGGTAGCGCAACAGATACGCAGTATTTT